The T cell receptor beta chain described here comes from a study of low-dose radiotherapy and immunotherapy resistance in tumors. The overall study: Cohort 2 was treated with 1 Gy per fraction every two weeks, amounting to 13 Gy across 26 weeks.

V shed 0 bases and J 5 bases; nucleotides not matched to a gene: 6. Germline V CDR1 and CDR2: SGHAT, FQNNGV. The CDR3 has 16 amino acids. The sample's time point: before trial treatment. Nivolumab, ipilimumab, aspirin, low-dose cyclophosphamide and low-dose radiotherapy were given to donors. The patients who were eligible all carried advanced solid tumors that lacked tumor-infiltrating lymphocytes, meaning the tumors were TIL-negative. Alpha- and beta-chain coverage of first-strand cDNA came from TRAV- and TRBV-specific primers. PCR amplification of the TCRs was performed with Phusion for 20 to 25 PCR cycles, and it relied on a constant-region primer together with a V-primer adapter. Through in vitro transcription, the mRNA that had been isolated was amplified. TCRdb re-analysed the reads in MiXCR, keeping a single row per CDR3 protein. The sample has tens of thousands of distinct CDR3 sequences; roughly a sixth are singletons.

The table lists this clonotype with many counts. The TCR was taken from a male donor with prostate cancer. Sequencing used PBMCs, obtained before treatment. The rearrangement links TRBV11-2 to TRBJ2-3; 9 positions match TRBD2. The DNA of the CDR3 is TGTGCCAGCAGCTTAGAGGCGGGGGGGCCGGTAGATACGCAGTATTTT. Protein product: CASSLEAGGPVDTQYF.